A single sample gave rise to the 12 T cell receptor beta chains below, sequenced in a study of read filtering for tumor transcriptome and immune sequencing. From approximately 430 ng of RNA, a library with molecular barcoded alpha/delta and beta/gamma adaptors was made. MiXCR was run by TCRdb on the reads, yielding one entry per CDR3 protein. The profile shows around 60,000 distinct CDR3 sequences, roughly 19% of them singletons. What was sequenced was a population of CD138-negative cells sorted from bone marrow. All receptors derive from a donor aged 40 or over with multiple myeloma.

This clonotype has a count of ten or more. This chain connects TRBV6-5 to TRBJ1-1; 7 bases map to TRBD1. The germline V gene has CDR1 MNHEY and CDR2 SVGAGI. The CDR3 covers 13 residues. The V gene end was trimmed by 5 bases and the J gene end by 11 bases; junction bases not matched to a gene: 11. The CDR3 reads CASSPNLGQRAFF. CDR3 DNA: TGTGCCAGCAGTCCCAACCTGGGACAGAGGGCTTTCTTT.

This clonotype occurred many times. The V and J genes are TRBV11-2 and TRBJ1-1; tentatively, D is TRBD1 (5 bases). This CDR3 has 15 amino acids. Germline values: CDR1 SGHAT, CDR2 FQNNGV. V was shortened by 5 bases and J by 4 bases, with 17 bases between the two germline ends. CDR3: CASSPMGGRSTEAFF. For the CDR3, the DNA is TGTGCCAGCAGCCCTATGGGGGGTCGGAGCACTGAAGCTTTCTTT. The full variable domain, completed using reference TRBV11-2 and TRBJ1-1, is EAGVAQSPRYKIIEKRQSVAFWCNPISGHATLYWYQQILGQGPKLLIQFQNNGVVDDSQLPKDRFSAERLKGVDSTLKIQPAKLEDSAVYLCASSPMGGRSTEAFFGQGTRLTVV.

Judged by abundance, this clonotype is medium-sized. The CDR3 spells CASGSRQGLAGYNEQFF. The CDR3, as DNA: TGTGCCAGCGGATCACGACAGGGACTAGCGGGTTACAATGAGCAGTTCTTC. V gene TRBV14 combines with J gene TRBJ2-1; 12 positions match TRBD2. The J segment lost 4 bases and the V segment lost 8 bases, leaving 12 bases of the junction unmatched. Germline CDR1 reads SGHDN; CDR2 reads FVKESK. This CDR3 contains 17 residues.

This clonotype has ten or more counts. The J gene is TRBJ2-1, the V gene TRBV20-1; possible D gene TRBD2, 6 bases. The CDR3 sequence is 12 residues long. V was shortened by 4 bases and J by 3 bases, with 7 bases between the two germline ends. The germline V gene has CDR1 DFQATT and CDR2 SNEGSKA (reference sequence). In nucleotides, the CDR3 is TGCAGTGCTAAGGGACTCTACAATGAGCAGTTCTTC. Protein product: CSAKGLYNEQFF.

This clonotype was detected ten times or more. This chain joins TRBV18 and TRBJ2-7, with a tentative D call TRBD2 (5 bases). Germline V gives CDR1 KGHSH, CDR2 LQKENI. Trimming took 3 bases from V and 5 from J, leaving 5 bases between them. The CDR3 consists of 11 residues. CDR3 protein: CASSPEDEQYF. In DNA form, the CDR3 reads TGTGCCAGCTCACCGGAGGACGAGCAGTACTTC.

This clonotype was found many times. This sequence joins TRBV28 and TRBJ2-1; possibly TRBD1 for D (6 bases). The CDR3 runs 15 residues. Germline loops: CDR1 MDHEN, CDR2 SYDVKM. Trimming cost V 5 bases and J 8 bases, with 19 bases left between them. The CDR3 nucleotides are TGTGCCAGCAGTCCGATTGGGACAACTAACGATGAGCAGTTCTTC. Residues: CASSPIGTTNDEQFF.

At least ten counts were recorded for this clonotype. CDR3 bases: TGCAGCGTTGATCCCAACAGGGATACTGAAGCTTTCTTT. Translated: CSVDPNRDTEAFF. The genes are TRBV29-1 and TRBJ1-1; TRBD1 is a possible D gene (6 bases). This CDR3 contains 13 residues. Trimming left V 3 bases short and J 5 bases short, with 13 bases between. The germline CDR1 and CDR2 sequences are SQVTM and ANQGSEA.

The J gene is TRBJ2-1, the V gene TRBV29-1, with 12 bases matching TRBD2. CDR3 length equals 15 residues. V gave up 4 bases and J gave up 6 bases; unmatched junction bases: 7. Germline-derived CDR1 and CDR2 are SQVTM and ANQGSEA. The CDR3 loop is CSVGRLAGDLNEQFF. CDR3 DNA sequence: TGCAGCGTTGGACGACTAGCGGGAGATCTCAATGAGCAGTTCTTC.

This clonotype was seen only a few times. V gene TRBV20-1 combines with J gene TRBJ1-4, with D hard to call. CDR3 size: 14 residues. V was pared by 3 bases and J by 0 bases, with 8 bases between. The germline V gene encodes CDR1 DFQATT and CDR2 SNEGSKA (reference sequence). The chain's CDR3 is CSARVGATNEKLFF. In DNA form, the CDR3 reads TGCAGTGCTAGGGTCGGGGCAACTAATGAAAAACTGTTTTTT.

With regard to this clonotype: Possible read error: a much larger clone is one base away. Because it lacks the conserved phenylalanine or tryptophan at the end, this CDR3 is likely a read error. The rearrangement joins TRBV7-2 to TRBJ1-4; D is unclear. From germline, CDR1 is SGHTA and CDR2 FQGNSA. CDR3 length: 13 amino acids. Trimming left V 0 bases short and J 7 bases short, with 6 bases between. CDR3 nucleotides: TGTGCCAGCAGCTTAGCGATGCGTGAAAAACTGTTTTCT. Translating it yields CASSLAMREKLFS.

The chain uses TRBV20-1 and TRBJ2-7; 7 bases are a match to TRBD2. This CDR3 is built from 14 residues. Germline V lookup: CDR1 DFQATT, CDR2 SNEGSKA (reference sequence). V lost 6 bases and J lost 4; bases outside the gene matches: 12. CDR3 in DNA: TGCAGTGCATGCCTGGGGCGGGAGCTATACGAGCAGTACTTC. Translated: CSACLGRELYEQYF.

This clonotype was recorded many times. The chain carries TRBV11-2 and TRBJ2-5, with TRBD1 identical over 7 bases. With 2 bases clipped from V and 0 bases from J, the junction kept 3 bases outside the gene matches. CDR1 and CDR2 from the germline V gene are SGHAT and FQNNGV. The CDR3 is 15 residues long. CDR3 in amino acids: CASSLTTGDQETQYF. The CDR3 bases are TGTGCCAGCAGCTTAACAACAGGGGACCAAGAGACCCAGTACTTC. Full variable domain (missing parts from reference TRBV11-2 and TRBJ2-5): EAGVAQSPRYKIIEKRQSVAFWCNPISGHATLYWYQQILGQGPKLLIQFQNNGVVDDSQLPKDRFSAERLKGVDSTLKIQPAKLEDSAVYLCASSLTTGDQETQYFGPGTRLLVL.